A selection of T cell receptor beta chains follows, all from one sample in a study of a mutant IDH1 vaccine in newly diagnosed glioma. Their cognate antigens are unknown. TCRdb's table, derived via immunoSEQ multiplex PCR, lists solely in-frame clones and lacks some. Of some 60,000 clones detected, approximately 84% appear once; the ten largest clones hold roughly 3.5%. The sample consisted of PBMCs, taken from a glioma patient whose treatment included an IDH1 peptide vaccine. The source is a man aged 25 to 40 with glioma. Each CDR3 is given with its conserved first and last residue. The order of the fields is D gene, clone size, V gene, CDR3 protein. A D gene is named only where the DNA matches it firmly. Where a row states a size, it is once, few, many or the class of an expanded clone; other rows omit it.

>-|-|TRBV7-9
CASSLGPLPYEQYF
>-|-|TRBV7-8
CASSLAPRVNEQFF
>-|-|TRBV25-1
CASSEGYGYGYTF
>-|-|TRBV15
CATSRDRKNTEAFF
>-|-|TRBV4-2
CASSQSGRNQPQHF
>-|-|TRBV7-2
CASSLSVRIGYTF
>TRBD1|-|TRBV6-5
CATSVDRDQPQHF
>TRBD1|-|TRBV7-9
CASSNVLRDRTNEKLFF
>TRBD1|-|TRBV30
CAWSVKGRGREKLFF
>TRBD2|-|TRBV6-5
CASSYGPGRGDIQYF
>TRBD1|-|TRBV5-4
CASSLLIGQGVGETQYF
>-|-|TRBV11-2
CASSPELGEFNIQYF
>-|-|TRBV5-1
CASSLEGPGVSTEAFF
>-|few|TRBV2
CASTRELGGRTEAFF
>-|-|TRBV19
CASSTQLQETQYF
>-|-|TRBV4-3
CASSQDQRGQETQYF
>-|-|TRBV7-2
CASSLVTGATTEAFF
>TRBD2|-|TRBV30
CAWSVLTGTSGYNEQFF
>-|-|TRBV7-2
CASTRFMAGGNEQFF
>-|-|TRBV29-1
CSVVPSLGEGYEQYF
>TRBD1|-|TRBV7-6
CASSLRQGWDEAFF
>-|-|TRBV19
CASSISGSSYNEQFF
>-|-|TRBV18
CASSPPRGDSYNEQFF
>TRBD1|-|TRBV19
CASSSQGGEQYF
>-|few|TRBV15
CATSRSGSSYEQYF
>TRBD1|-|TRBV19
CASSSRDSYEQYF
>-|-|TRBV9
CASSPRGAPGLSYEQYF
>-|-|TRBV30
CAWRTIRTAHTEAFF
>-|-|TRBV7-2
CASSFQDQPRGYGYTF
>TRBD2|-|TRBV5-1
CASSFRPSGPSGYEQYF
>-|once|TRBV18
CASSPLGASSYEQYF
>-|-|TRBV4-1
CASSQDGGSYNEQFF
>TRBD2|-|TRBV11-3
CASSLSGRPGDTQYF
>-|few|TRBV14
CASSQVAGARSPLHF
>TRBD1|once|TRBV4-1
CASSQGPGQAYRQYF
>-|few|TRBV18
CASSPRRLGRGGTTNEKLFF
>-|-|TRBV11-2
CASSLEPSGSQHF
>-|-|TRBV7-9
CASSLVPETQYF
>-|few|TRBV30
CAWNQQGREETQYF
>-|few|TRBV30
CAWSTTGPQPQHF
>TRBD2|-|TRBV5-6
CASSGASGSLYEQYF
>TRBD2|-|TRBV18
CASSPGGNEQFF
>-|-|TRBV7-9
CASSLVLRVSNEKLFF
>TRBD1|once|TRBV5-1
CASSLGDRVGYEQYF
>TRBD2|-|TRBV11-3
CASSRSGSSQETQYF
>TRBD1|-|TRBV19
CASSIGQGGETQYF
>-|once|TRBV15
CATSILPRGLRDNEQFF
>TRBD1|-|TRBV28
CASSKPGQGITNEKLFF
>TRBD1|-|TRBV7-6
CASSSEGTEQETQYF
>-|once|TRBV30
CAWRSQSTDTQYF